This TCR beta chain appears in the sequencing data of a study of T cell repertoires in cytomegalovirus infection. Study-wide background: Both CMV infection and a matching HLA type were indicated by public TCR beta signatures.

Study conclusions and caveats: Pooled public TCR beta family frequency picked out CMV carriers with the relevant HLA.

This clonotype has at least ten counts. The antigen is not known. MiXCR, applied by TCRdb to the reads, yields one record per CDR3 protein. Of more than 200,000 distinct CDR3 sequences listed, 8% to 9.5% are singletons. Germline assignment: CDR1 KGHSH and CDR2 LQKENI. The CDR3 runs to 15 residues. Trimming shortened V by 3 bases and J by 4 bases, and 12 bases separated the two germline ends. The sample taken for sequencing was PBMCs. This clonotype originated in a human donor in good health (CMV status not recorded). Some clones in this sample may be carry-over from other donors' samples. This sequence joins TRBV18 and TRBJ1-4; a possible D gene is TRBD1 (5 bases). The CDR3 protein is CASSPGRGVNEKLFF. CDR3 DNA: TGTGCCAGCTCACCGGGACGAGGGGTTAATGAAAAACTGTTTTTT.